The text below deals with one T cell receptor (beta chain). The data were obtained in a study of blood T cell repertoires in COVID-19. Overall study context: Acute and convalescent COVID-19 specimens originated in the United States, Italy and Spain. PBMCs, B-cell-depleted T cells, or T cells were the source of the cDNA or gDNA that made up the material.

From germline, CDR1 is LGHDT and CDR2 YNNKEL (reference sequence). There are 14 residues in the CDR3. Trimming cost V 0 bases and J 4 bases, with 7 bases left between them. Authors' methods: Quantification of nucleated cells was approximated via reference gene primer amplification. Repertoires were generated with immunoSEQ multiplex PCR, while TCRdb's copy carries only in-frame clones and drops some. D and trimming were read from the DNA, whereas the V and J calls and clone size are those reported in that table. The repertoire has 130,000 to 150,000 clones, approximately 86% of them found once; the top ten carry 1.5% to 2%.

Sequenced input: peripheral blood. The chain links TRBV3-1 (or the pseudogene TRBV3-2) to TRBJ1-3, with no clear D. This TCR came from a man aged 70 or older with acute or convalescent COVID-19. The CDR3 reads CASSQDRRGNTIYF. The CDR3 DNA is TGTGCCAGCAGCCAAGATCGCAGAGGAAACACCATATATTTT.